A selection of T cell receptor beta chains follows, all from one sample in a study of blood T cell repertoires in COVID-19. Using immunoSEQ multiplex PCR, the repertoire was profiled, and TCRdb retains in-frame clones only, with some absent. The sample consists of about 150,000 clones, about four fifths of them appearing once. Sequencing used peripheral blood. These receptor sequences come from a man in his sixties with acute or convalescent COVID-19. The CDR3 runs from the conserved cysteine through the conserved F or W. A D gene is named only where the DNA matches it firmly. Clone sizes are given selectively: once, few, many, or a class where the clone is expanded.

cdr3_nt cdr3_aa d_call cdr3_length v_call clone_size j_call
TGTGCCAGCAGCCTATGGACAGGGACCCACGAGCAGTACTTC CASSLWTGTHEQYF TRBD1 14 TRBV3-1/TRBV3-2 . TRBJ2-7
TGTGCCAGTAGTAGCGCCCCTCGACAGAACACTGAAGCTTTCTTT CASSSAPRQNTEAFF . 15 TRBV19 . TRBJ1-1
TGTGCCAGCTCACCGGGAGGAGTACTTCTAGCCAAAAACATTCAGTACTTC CASSPGGVLLAKNIQYF . 17 TRBV18 . TRBJ2-4
TGTGCCAGCAGCCAATCGCTTGGAGGGGGCTTGGGCTACACCTTC CASSQSLGGGLGYTF TRBD1 15 TRBV14 . TRBJ1-2
TGTGCCAGCAGCTTAGGAGTCTCTGGAAACACCATATATTTT CASSLGVSGNTIYF . 14 TRBV7-8 . TRBJ1-3
TGTGCCAGCAGCCCCTGGGGCATCCAGCATTTT CASSPWGIQHF . 11 TRBV7-4 few TRBJ1-5
TGTGCCAGCAGCTCCCGGGAGGCGGGGCCCCAGCATTTT CASSSREAGPQHF . 13 TRBV7-2 . TRBJ1-5
TGTGCCAGCAGCCTAGGGAGTTTGGGGGATACGCAGTATTTT CASSLGSLGDTQYF . 14 TRBV14 . TRBJ2-3
TGTGCCAGCAGCTTGAGGGAGGGTAGCGAAAAACTGTTTTTT CASSLREGSEKLFF . 14 TRBV7-9 . TRBJ1-4
TGTGCCAGTAGCGTACGGGACAGGGACACTGAAGCTTTCTTT CASSVRDRDTEAFF TRBD1 14 TRBV19 . TRBJ1-1
TGTGCCAGCAGTTTCGCGGGGGCGCGTAAGGGGGAGCTGTTTTTT CASSFAGARKGELFF . 15 TRBV28 . TRBJ2-2
TGTGCCATCAGTCCCGGGACAGGGGGCGACTATGGCTACACCTTC CAISPGTGGDYGYTF TRBD1 15 TRBV10-3 . TRBJ1-2
TGTGCCAGCAGCACTAGCGGGAGGGGGGAGCAGTACTTC CASSTSGRGEQYF TRBD2 13 TRBV28 . TRBJ2-7
TGTGCCAGCAGGCAGAACAGGGTCACCGGGGAGCTGTTTTTT CASRQNRVTGELFF . 14 TRBV28 few TRBJ2-2
TGTGCCAGCACCCCAGAATTGAACACTGAAGCTTTCTTT CASTPELNTEAFF . 13 TRBV6-6 . TRBJ1-1
TGTGCCAGCAGTTACCCAACCAAACTGACAGGGGGCGCGAGGAACGAGCAGTACTTC CASSYPTKLTGGARNEQYF TRBD1 19 TRBV6-2/TRBV6-3 . TRBJ2-7
TGTGCCAGCAGAAAGGACAGGGGAGGATTCGAGCAGTACTTC CASRKDRGGFEQYF TRBD1 14 TRBV6-5 . TRBJ2-7
TGCGCCAGCAGCCAAGGGGTGGGGAGGAATGAAAAACTGTTTTTT CASSQGVGRNEKLFF . 15 TRBV4-3 once TRBJ1-4
TGTGCCAGCAGTGAAGACGTCCGCTCTGAGGAGCAGTACTTC CASSEDVRSEEQYF . 14 TRBV6-1 few TRBJ2-7
TGTGCCAGCAGCCAAGGGCGGGACAGGGGAGAGACCCAGTACTTC CASSQGRDRGETQYF TRBD1 15 TRBV4-2 once TRBJ2-5
TGTGCCAGCAGCCCCCTTCCTCAAACAAATGAGCAGTTCTTC CASSPLPQTNEQFF . 14 TRBV7-7 . TRBJ2-1
TGTGCCAGCAGCCTAGCGGGACCCCCCCGGTATGAGCAGTTCTTC CASSLAGPPRYEQFF TRBD2 15 TRBV5-8 . TRBJ2-1
TGTGCCAGCAGACTCGGCAATCAGCCCCAGCATTTT CASRLGNQPQHF . 12 TRBV12-3/TRBV12-4 . TRBJ1-5
TGTGCCACCAGTGATTTGAACAGGGGCTATGGCTACACCTTC CATSDLNRGYGYTF TRBD1 14 TRBV24-1 . TRBJ1-2
TGTGCCAGCAGGGCCAACGAACGGGTTAACACCGGGGAGCTGTTTTTT CASRANERVNTGELFF . 16 TRBV6-6 . TRBJ2-2
TGTGCCAGCAGCCTGGACAGGGTTTCACCCCTCCACTTT CASSLDRVSPLHF TRBD1 13 TRBV28 . TRBJ1-6
TGTGCCAGCAGCTTGACTAGCTCATACACAGATACGCAGTATTTT CASSLTSSYTDTQYF TRBD2 15 TRBV7-3 . TRBJ2-3
TGTGCCAGCAGCCCGCGTGCTAACTATGGCTACACCTTC CASSPRANYGYTF . 13 TRBV6-2/TRBV6-3 . TRBJ1-2
TGTGCCAGCAGCCGACAGATACGTGATGGCTACACCTTC CASSRQIRDGYTF . 13 TRBV7-2 few TRBJ1-2
TGTGCCAGCAGTTTAAAGGCGGGGGCCGTTAATAATGGGCAGTTCTTC CASSLKAGAVNNGQFF . 16 TRBV28 . TRBJ2-1
TGTGCCAGCAGTTACTCGATCGCGGGGGACGGCTATGGCTACACCTTC CASSYSIAGDGYGYTF . 16 TRBV6-5 . TRBJ1-2
TGTGCCAGCAGCTCCAGGGGTAGCAATCAGCCCCAGCATTTT CASSSRGSNQPQHF . 14 TRBV2 . TRBJ1-5
TGCGCCAGCAGTTCATCCGGGGGGCGAGAGACCCAGTACTTC CASSSSGGRETQYF . 14 TRBV4-1 few TRBJ2-5
TGTGCCAGTAGTATCCAAGGGAGTTCCTACGAGCAGTACTTC CASSIQGSSYEQYF . 14 TRBV19 . TRBJ2-7
TGTGCCAGCAGCCCAGGGGCGACCCCGTACAATGAGCAGTTCTTC CASSPGATPYNEQFF . 15 TRBV7-3 . TRBJ2-1
TGTGCCAGCAGCTTAGAAGCGCTCCTAGAATACAATGAGCAGTTCTTC CASSLEALLEYNEQFF . 16 TRBV13 . TRBJ2-1
TGCAGCGTTGAATGGCAGGGTTTTGGCTACACCTTC CSVEWQGFGYTF . 12 TRBV29-1 . TRBJ1-2
TGTGCCAGCAGCTCCCAGGGTCTTGCTGGAAACACCATATATTTT CASSSQGLAGNTIYF . 15 TRBV27 . TRBJ1-3
TGTGCCAGCAGACTCCAGGGGTGGGGTTCACCCCTCCACTTT CASRLQGWGSPLHF . 14 TRBV6-5 once TRBJ1-6
TGTGCCAGCAGCTCGGCAGGGGGGACTAACTATGGCTACACCTTC CASSSAGGTNYGYTF TRBD1 15 TRBV7-2 once TRBJ1-2
TGTGCCAGCCAGGAACAGGGGATTGAAGCTTTCTTT CASQEQGIEAFF TRBD1 12 TRBV6-5 . TRBJ1-1
TGTGCCATCAGTCTAGAACAGGGAGGATTAGCGGGGGCCAACCGGAATACGCAGTATTTT CAISLEQGGLAGANRNTQYF TRBD2 20 TRBV10-3 . TRBJ2-3
TGTGCCAGCAGCCCTGGATCGGGACAGGGAAACACCATATATTTT CASSPGSGQGNTIYF TRBD1 15 TRBV7-2 . TRBJ1-3
TGTGCCAGCAGTCTCCGGGGTGGGACAGGGGGCCAGAATGAAAAACTGTTTTTT CASSLRGGTGGQNEKLFF TRBD1 18 TRBV27 few TRBJ1-4
TGCGCCAGCAGCCAAGATCACAGGGCAACCTATAATTCACCCCTCCACTTT CASSQDHRATYNSPLHF . 17 TRBV4-3 few TRBJ1-6
TGTGCCAGCAGTTACTTTGCGGGGCTTTTACATTTT CASSYFAGLLHF . 12 TRBV6-2/TRBV6-3 . TRBJ1-5
TGTGCCAGCAGTTTAGGGATGAGGGAGACCCAGTACTTC CASSLGMRETQYF . 13 TRBV12-3/TRBV12-4 . TRBJ2-5
TGTGCCAGCAGTGAAGGACAGGGGGCCTACAATGAGCAGTTCTTC CASSEGQGAYNEQFF TRBD1 15 TRBV6-1 . TRBJ2-1
TGTGCCAGCAGCTCCCATTCGGGCGGGAGGGCCTACTACGAGCAGTACTTC CASSSHSGGRAYYEQYF TRBD2 17 TRBV5-4 . TRBJ2-7
TGTGCCAGCAGCCAAGACCTAGCTAACTATGGCTACACCTTC CASSQDLANYGYTF . 14 TRBV3-1/TRBV3-2 . TRBJ1-2
TGTGCCAGCAGCTTCGGGACAACTAATGAAAAACTGTTTTTT CASSFGTTNEKLFF . 14 TRBV5-5 . TRBJ1-4
TGTGCCAGTAGTCGACTAGCGGGGGTCCCGAACTACCCCTCCAATGAGCAGTTCTTC CASSRLAGVPNYPSNEQFF TRBD2 19 TRBV19 . TRBJ2-1
TGTGCCAGCAGCTTAGAATCCTTTGGGGCCAACGTCCTGACTTTC CASSLESFGANVLTF . 15 TRBV11-2 . TRBJ2-6
TGTGCCAGCAGTTTTAGAGGATTGAAGTCTCAGCCCCAGCATTTT CASSFRGLKSQPQHF . 15 TRBV27 . TRBJ1-5
TGTGCCAGCAGTGAGGAGGGGAGGTCGGCTGAAGCTTTCTTT CASSEEGRSAEAFF . 14 TRBV2 . TRBJ1-1
TGTGCCAGCATGGTCAGCTATGGCTACACCTTC CASMVSYGYTF . 11 TRBV2 . TRBJ1-2
TGTGCCAGCACCCCGGGACTAGCGGGATACAATGAGCAGTTCTTC CASTPGLAGYNEQFF TRBD2 15 TRBV6-5 . TRBJ2-1
TGTGCCAGCAGCCCGGACACAGAAAGTGAAGCTTTCTTT CASSPDTESEAFF . 13 TRBV3-1/TRBV3-2 few TRBJ1-1
TGTGCCAGCAGTTTAGTGTCGGGAGCTACAGATACGCAGTATTTT CASSLVSGATDTQYF . 15 TRBV28 once TRBJ2-3
TGTGCCAGCAGTCAGACAGGAGTCTATGGCTACACCTTC CASSQTGVYGYTF . 13 TRBV6-2/TRBV6-3 . TRBJ1-2